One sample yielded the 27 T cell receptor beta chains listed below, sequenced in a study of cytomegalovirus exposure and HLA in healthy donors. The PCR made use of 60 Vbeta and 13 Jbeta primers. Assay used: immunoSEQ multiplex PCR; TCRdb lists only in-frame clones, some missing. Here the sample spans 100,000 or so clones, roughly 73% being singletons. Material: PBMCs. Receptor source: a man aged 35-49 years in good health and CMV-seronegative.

The CDR3 here is CASSLTGSPEQYF. In DNA, the CDR3 is TGCGCCAGCAGCCTAACAGGGAGTCCCGAGCAGTACTTC. The J gene is TRBJ2-7, the V gene TRBV5-1; possible D gene TRBD1, 6 bases. This CDR3 region has 13 residues. V lost 4 bases to trimming and J lost 6 bases, with 14 bases between them. The germline CDR1 and CDR2 sequences are SGHRS and YFSETQ.

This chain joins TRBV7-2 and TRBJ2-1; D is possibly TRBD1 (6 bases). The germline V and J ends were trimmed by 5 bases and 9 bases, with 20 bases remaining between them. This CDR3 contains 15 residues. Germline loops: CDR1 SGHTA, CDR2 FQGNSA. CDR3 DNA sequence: TGTGCCAGCAGCCGTCAGAGTGGGGGCGTCGGTGAGCAGTTCTTC. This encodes CASSRQSGGVGEQFF.

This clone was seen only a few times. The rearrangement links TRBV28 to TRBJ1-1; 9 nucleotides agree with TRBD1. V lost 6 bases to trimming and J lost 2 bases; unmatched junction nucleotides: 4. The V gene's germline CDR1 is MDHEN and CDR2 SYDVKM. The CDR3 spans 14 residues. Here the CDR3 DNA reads TGTGCCAGCAGCAAAACAGGGGGCAACACTGAAGCTTTCTTT. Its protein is CASSKTGGNTEAFF. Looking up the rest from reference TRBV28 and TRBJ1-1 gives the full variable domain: DVKVTQSSRYLVKRTGEKVFLECVQDMDHENMFWYRQDPGLGLRLIYFSYDVKMKEKGDIPEGYSVSREKKERFSLILESASTNQTSMYLCASSKTGGNTEAFFGQGTRLTVV.

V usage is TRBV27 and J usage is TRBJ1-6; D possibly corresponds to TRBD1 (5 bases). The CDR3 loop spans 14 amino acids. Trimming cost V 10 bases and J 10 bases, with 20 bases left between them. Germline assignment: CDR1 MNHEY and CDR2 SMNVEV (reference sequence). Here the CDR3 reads CATKTENHRSPLHF. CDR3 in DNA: TGTGCCACCAAGACCGAAAATCACAGGTCACCCCTCCACTTT.

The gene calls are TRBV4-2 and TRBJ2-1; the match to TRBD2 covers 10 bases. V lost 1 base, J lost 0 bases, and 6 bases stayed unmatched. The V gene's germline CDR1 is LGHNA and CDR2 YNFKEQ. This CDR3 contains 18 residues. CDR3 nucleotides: TGTGCCAGCAGCCAAGGGGTAGCGGGGGGCCTCTCCTACAATGAGCAGTTCTTC. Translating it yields CASSQGVAGGLSYNEQFF.

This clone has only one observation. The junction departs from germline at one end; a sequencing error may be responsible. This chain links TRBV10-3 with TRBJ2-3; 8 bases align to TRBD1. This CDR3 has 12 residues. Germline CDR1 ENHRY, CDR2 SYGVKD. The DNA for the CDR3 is TGTGCCATCAGTGAAGGCGGGACAGGCAAGGATTTT. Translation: CAISEGGTGKDF.

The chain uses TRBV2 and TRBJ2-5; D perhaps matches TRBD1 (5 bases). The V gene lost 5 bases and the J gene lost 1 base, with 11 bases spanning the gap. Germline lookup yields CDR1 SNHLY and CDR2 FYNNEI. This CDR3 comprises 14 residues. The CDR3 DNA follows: TGTGCCAGCAGTTTACAGGCTGCCCAAGAGACCCAGTACTTC. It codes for CASSLQAAQETQYF.

CDR3 coding DNA: TGTGCCAGCAGTTTGCGGGCCTTAATCTCAGAGACCCAGTACTTC. It is translated as CASSLRALISETQYF. The J gene is TRBJ2-5, the V gene TRBV28, with D possibly matching TRBD2 (5 bases). Deletions cut 3 bases from V and 4 bases from J, with 15 bases between. The CDR3 covers 15 residues. Looked up from germline, CDR1 is MDHEN and CDR2 is SYDVKM.

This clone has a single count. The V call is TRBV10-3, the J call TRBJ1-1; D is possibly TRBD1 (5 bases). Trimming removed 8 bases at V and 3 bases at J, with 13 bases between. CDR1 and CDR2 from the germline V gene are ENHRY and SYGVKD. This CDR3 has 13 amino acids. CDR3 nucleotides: TGTGCCATCCGGCAGGGCGGCGACACTGAAGCTTTCTTT. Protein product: CAIRQGGDTEAFF.

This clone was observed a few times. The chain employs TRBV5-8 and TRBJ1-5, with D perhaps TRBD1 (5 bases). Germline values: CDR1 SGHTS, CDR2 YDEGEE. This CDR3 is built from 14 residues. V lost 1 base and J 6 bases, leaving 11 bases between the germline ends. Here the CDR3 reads CASSLRGEGQPQHF. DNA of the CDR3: TGTGCCAGCAGCTTGCGGGGGGAGGGTCAGCCCCAGCATTTT.

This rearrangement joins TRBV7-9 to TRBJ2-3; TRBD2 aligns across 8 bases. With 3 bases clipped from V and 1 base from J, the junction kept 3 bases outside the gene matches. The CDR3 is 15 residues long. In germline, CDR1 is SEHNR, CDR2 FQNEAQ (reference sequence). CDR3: CASSFRGGGTDTQYF. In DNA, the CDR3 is TGTGCCAGCAGCTTTCGGGGGGGTGGCACAGATACGCAGTATTTT.

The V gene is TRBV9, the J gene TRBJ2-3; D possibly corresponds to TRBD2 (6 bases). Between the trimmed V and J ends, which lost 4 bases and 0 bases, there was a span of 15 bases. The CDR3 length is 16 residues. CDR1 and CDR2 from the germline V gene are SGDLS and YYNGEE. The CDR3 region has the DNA TGTGCCAGCAGCTGGGAGGATCTTGCTAGCACAGATACGCAGTATTTT. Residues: CASSWEDLASTDTQYF.

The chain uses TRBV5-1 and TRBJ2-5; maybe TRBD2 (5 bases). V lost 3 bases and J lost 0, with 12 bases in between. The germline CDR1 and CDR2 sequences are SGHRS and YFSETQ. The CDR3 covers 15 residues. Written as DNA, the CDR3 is TGCGCCAGCAGCTGGGGTACGGGGTACCAAGAGACCCAGTACTTC. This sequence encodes CASSWGTGYQETQYF.

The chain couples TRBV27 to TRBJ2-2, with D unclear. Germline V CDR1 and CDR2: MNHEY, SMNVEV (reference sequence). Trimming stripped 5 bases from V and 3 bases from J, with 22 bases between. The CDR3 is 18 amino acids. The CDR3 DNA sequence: TGTGCCAGCAGTGAGGTGGCTTTAGGAGACGTCGACACCGGGGAGCTGTTTTTT. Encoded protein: CASSEVALGDVDTGELFF.

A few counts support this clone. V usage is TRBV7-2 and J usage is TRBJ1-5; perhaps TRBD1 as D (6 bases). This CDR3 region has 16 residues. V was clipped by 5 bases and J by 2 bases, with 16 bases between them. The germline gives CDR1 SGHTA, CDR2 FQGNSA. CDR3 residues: CASSPSRGYGNQPQHF. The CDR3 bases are TGTGCCAGCAGCCCCTCCAGGGGTTACGGCAATCAGCCCCAGCATTTT.

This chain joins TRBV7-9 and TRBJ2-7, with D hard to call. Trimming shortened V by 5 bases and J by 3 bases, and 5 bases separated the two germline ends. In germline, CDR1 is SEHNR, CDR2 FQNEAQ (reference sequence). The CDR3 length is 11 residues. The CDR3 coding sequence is TGTGCCAGCAGCGTCAACTACGAGCAGTACTTC. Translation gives CASSVNYEQYF.

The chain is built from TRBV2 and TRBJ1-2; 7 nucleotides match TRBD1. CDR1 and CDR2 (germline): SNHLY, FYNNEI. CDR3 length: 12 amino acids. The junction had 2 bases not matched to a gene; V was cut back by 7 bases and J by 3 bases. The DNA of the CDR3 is TGTGCCAGCACTGGGACAGACTATGGCTACACCTTC. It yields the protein CASTGTDYGYTF.

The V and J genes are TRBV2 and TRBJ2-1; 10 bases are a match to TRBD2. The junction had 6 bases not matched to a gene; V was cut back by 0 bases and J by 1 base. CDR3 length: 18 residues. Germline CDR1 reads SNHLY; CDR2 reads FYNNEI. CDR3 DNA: TGTGCCAGCAGTGAAGCAGCGGGGGGGCCTCTTTCCTACAATGAGCAGTTCTTC. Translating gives CASSEAAGGPLSYNEQFF.

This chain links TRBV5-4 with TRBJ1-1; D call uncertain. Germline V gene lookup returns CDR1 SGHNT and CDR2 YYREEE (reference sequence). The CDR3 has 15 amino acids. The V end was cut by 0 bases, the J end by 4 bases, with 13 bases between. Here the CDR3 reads CASSLAVPAATEAFF. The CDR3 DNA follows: TGTGCCAGCAGCTTGGCCGTTCCGGCGGCCACTGAAGCTTTCTTT.

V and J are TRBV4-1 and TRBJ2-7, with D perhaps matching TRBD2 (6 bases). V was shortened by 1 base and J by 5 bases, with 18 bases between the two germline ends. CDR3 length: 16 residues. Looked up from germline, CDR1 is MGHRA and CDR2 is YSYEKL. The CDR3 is CASSQGVARRGNEQYF. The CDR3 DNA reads TGCGCCAGCAGCCAAGGTGTCGCTCGGAGGGGAAACGAGCAGTACTTC.

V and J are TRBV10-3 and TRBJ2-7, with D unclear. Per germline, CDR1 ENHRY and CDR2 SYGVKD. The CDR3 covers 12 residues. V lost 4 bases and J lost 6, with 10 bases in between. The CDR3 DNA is TGTGCCATCAGTGGGGCGTCCGGCGAGCAGTACTTC. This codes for CAISGASGEQYF.

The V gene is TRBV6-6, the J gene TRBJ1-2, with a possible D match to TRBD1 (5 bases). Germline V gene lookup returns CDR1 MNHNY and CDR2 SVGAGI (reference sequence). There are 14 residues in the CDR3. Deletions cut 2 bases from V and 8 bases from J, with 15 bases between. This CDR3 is CASSYAQAGGGYTF. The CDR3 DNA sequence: TGTGCCAGCAGTTACGCCCAGGCCGGGGGGGGCTACACCTTC.

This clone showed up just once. CDR3 DNA: TGCGCCAGCAGCCAAGGGGCAGGCGTCTACGAGCAGTACTTC. It is translated as CASSQGAGVYEQYF. The rearrangement joins TRBV4-3 to TRBJ2-5, with unresolved D. The J call is uncertain, as TRBJ2-7 better fits the DNA end. The germline V gene has CDR1 LGHNA and CDR2 YSLEER. The CDR3 is 14 amino acids.

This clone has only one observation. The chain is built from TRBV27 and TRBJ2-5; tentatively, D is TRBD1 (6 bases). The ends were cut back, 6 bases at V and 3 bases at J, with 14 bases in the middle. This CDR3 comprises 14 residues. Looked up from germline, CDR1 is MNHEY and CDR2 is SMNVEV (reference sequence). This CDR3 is CASSLGHLKETQYF. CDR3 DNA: TGTGCCAGCAGCCTGGGACACTTAAAAGAGACCCAGTACTTC.

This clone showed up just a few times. CDR3 residues: CASSHPLDSFIGNTIYF. CDR3 DNA: TGCGCCAGCAGTCACCCCCTGGACAGCTTTATAGGAAACACCATATATTTT. V is TRBV23-1 and J is TRBJ1-3, with D maybe TRBD1 (6 bases). TRBV23-1 is an ORF; its function is uncertain. The CDR3 totals 17 residues. The germline V and J ends were trimmed by 3 bases and 4 bases, with 19 bases remaining between them.

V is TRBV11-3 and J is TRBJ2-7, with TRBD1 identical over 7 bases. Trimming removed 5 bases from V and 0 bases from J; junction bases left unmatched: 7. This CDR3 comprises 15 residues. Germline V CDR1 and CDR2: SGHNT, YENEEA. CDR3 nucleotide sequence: TGTGCCAGCAGCCCGGGGACAGATCTCTCCTACGAGCAGTACTTC. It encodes CASSPGTDLSYEQYF.

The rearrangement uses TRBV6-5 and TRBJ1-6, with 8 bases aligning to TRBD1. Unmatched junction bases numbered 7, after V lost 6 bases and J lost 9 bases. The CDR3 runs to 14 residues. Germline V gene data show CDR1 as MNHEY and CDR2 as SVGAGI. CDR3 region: CASSQTGESSPLHF. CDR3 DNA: TGTGCCAGCAGCCAGACAGGGGAGAGTTCACCCCTCCACTTT.